These T cell receptor beta chains were read from a single sample in a study of T-cell memory formation after mild COVID-19. TCRdb used MiXCR to reprocess the 5' RACE reads, holding one entry per CDR3 protein. The top ten clones hold about 12% of a sample with a few hundred thousand distinct CDR3 sequences, about 23% of them seen once. The sequenced material came from PBMCs or a T cell subset sorted from them (not recorded which). The receptor set was obtained from an adult woman who had mild COVID-19 (a few samples of this study predate the infection). Cell type and time point are not known. Each CDR3 is given with its conserved first and last residue. D genes are given only for firm matches. Clone size appears in some rows only: once, few, many, or a class for an expanded clone.

clone size: .
D gene: .
J gene: TRBJ1-2
V gene: TRBV18
CDR3 DNA: TGTGCCAGCTCACCACCAAGCCAGCTTCTATATGGCTACACCTTC
CDR3 protein: CASSPPSQLLYGYTF

clone size: few
D gene: TRBD1
J gene: TRBJ1-1
V gene: TRBV4-3
CDR3 DNA: TGCGCCAGCAGCCATATGGACAGGCTGGATGAAGCTTTCTTT
CDR3 protein: CASSHMDRLDEAFF

clone size: .
D gene: TRBD2
J gene: TRBJ2-7
V gene: TRBV6-5
CDR3 DNA: TGTGCCAGCAACCAGCGGGGTTCCTACGAGCAGTACTTC
CDR3 protein: CASNQRGSYEQYF

clone size: .
D gene: TRBD1
J gene: TRBJ1-6
V gene: TRBV4-3
CDR3 DNA: TGCGCCAGCAGCCAAGATGCTTGGGACAGGCATTCACCCCTCCACTTT
CDR3 protein: CASSQDAWDRHSPLHF

clone size: .
D gene: .
J gene: TRBJ1-1
V gene: TRBV20-1
CDR3 DNA: TGCAGTGCTAGAGGAAGTTACTGGGACACTGAAGCTTTCTTT
CDR3 protein: CSARGSYWDTEAFF

clone size: few
D gene: .
J gene: TRBJ2-7
V gene: TRBV6-2/TRBV6-3
CDR3 DNA: TGTGCCAGCACTTCAAATCCAAGCTCCTACGAGCAGTACTTC
CDR3 protein: CASTSNPSSYEQYF

clone size: few
D gene: TRBD1
J gene: TRBJ2-2
V gene: TRBV6-2/TRBV6-3
CDR3 DNA: TGTGCCAGCAGAACCGGGACAGGGGACACCGGGGAGCTGTTTTTT
CDR3 protein: CASRTGTGDTGELFF

clone size: many
D gene: .
J gene: TRBJ2-3
V gene: TRBV27
CDR3 DNA: TGTGCCAGCAGTTTATGGGCTCGCAGCACAGATACGCAGTATTTT
CDR3 protein: CASSLWARSTDTQYF

clone size: .
D gene: .
J gene: TRBJ2-5
V gene: TRBV7-9
CDR3 DNA: TGTGCCAGCAGCTTAGGGGCGATGGAGACCCAGTACTTC
CDR3 protein: CASSLGAMETQYF

clone size: few
D gene: .
J gene: TRBJ1-1
V gene: TRBV19
CDR3 DNA: TGTGCCAGTAACCCCCTGGACGGAAACACTGAAGCTTTCTTT
CDR3 protein: CASNPLDGNTEAFF

clone size: .
D gene: TRBD1
J gene: TRBJ2-1
V gene: TRBV6-5
CDR3 DNA: TGTGCCAGCAGTTACCCGGGACAGGGCTACAATGAGCAGTTCTTC
CDR3 protein: CASSYPGQGYNEQFF

clone size: .
D gene: .
J gene: TRBJ1-2
V gene: TRBV27
CDR3 DNA: TGTGCCAGCAGTTTATCCAGGGCAGACTATGGCTACACCTTC
CDR3 protein: CASSLSRADYGYTF

clone size: .
D gene: .
J gene: TRBJ2-7
V gene: TRBV4-3
CDR3 DNA: TGCGCCAGCAGCCAAATGCAGGGTATAACTAACGAGCAGTACTTC
CDR3 protein: CASSQMQGITNEQYF

clone size: few
D gene: TRBD2
J gene: TRBJ2-3
V gene: TRBV24-1
CDR3 DNA: TGTGCCACCAGTGATTCGCTCCTAGCGGGAGTTCTTGAAGGCACAGATACGCAGTATTTT
CDR3 protein: CATSDSLLAGVLEGTDTQYF

clone size: few
D gene: .
J gene: TRBJ2-2
V gene: TRBV6-6
CDR3 DNA: TGTGCCAGCAGTTACTTGAGCCGAAGATCGAACACCGGGGAGCTGTTTTTT
CDR3 protein: CASSYLSRRSNTGELFF

clone size: few
D gene: TRBD1
J gene: TRBJ2-3
V gene: TRBV13
CDR3 DNA: TGTGCCAGCAGCTCCAGGGGGCGAGACACAGATACGCAGTATTTT
CDR3 protein: CASSSRGRDTDTQYF

clone size: few
D gene: TRBD2
J gene: TRBJ2-7
V gene: TRBV7-8
CDR3 DNA: TGTGCCAGCAGCCAAGATCGGACTAGCAGCTACGAGCAGTACTTC
CDR3 protein: CASSQDRTSSYEQYF

clone size: few
D gene: .
J gene: TRBJ2-3
V gene: TRBV4-1
CDR3 DNA: TGCGCCAGCAGCCAAGACGTAGGGGCTAGCACAGATACGCAGTATTTT
CDR3 protein: CASSQDVGASTDTQYF

clone size: few
D gene: .
J gene: TRBJ2-2
V gene: TRBV2
CDR3 DNA: TGTGCCAGCAGTTTCGACCAGACGAACACCGGGGAGCTGTTTTTT
CDR3 protein: CASSFDQTNTGELFF

clone size: .
D gene: TRBD1
J gene: TRBJ2-1
V gene: TRBV3-1
CDR3 DNA: TGTGCCAGCAGCCCCAGGACAGGGGGTCCCTACAATGAGCAGTTCTTC
CDR3 protein: CASSPRTGGPYNEQFF

clone size: .
D gene: TRBD1
J gene: TRBJ2-1
V gene: TRBV5-1
CDR3 DNA: TGCGCCAGTGGAGCCGGGACAGTGAGCTCCTACAATGAGCAGTTCTTC
CDR3 protein: CASGAGTVSSYNEQFF

clone size: .
D gene: .
J gene: TRBJ2-7
V gene: TRBV5-1
CDR3 DNA: TGCGCCAGCAGCTTGGCCAGGGGGGAGACCTACGAGCAGTACTTC
CDR3 protein: CASSLARGETYEQYF

clone size: .
D gene: .
J gene: TRBJ1-2
V gene: TRBV6-5
CDR3 DNA: TGTGCCAGCAGTTACGGAGCCCTTAACTATGGCTACACCTTC
CDR3 protein: CASSYGALNYGYTF

clone size: .
D gene: TRBD1
J gene: TRBJ1-4
V gene: TRBV2
CDR3 DNA: TGTGCCAGCAGGGCACAGGGGGCGCGTAATGAAAAACTGTTTTTT
CDR3 protein: CASRAQGARNEKLFF

clone size: .
D gene: .
J gene: TRBJ1-2
V gene: TRBV6-2/TRBV6-3
CDR3 DNA: TGTGCCAGCAGTTACGGCAGGGATGTCGGCTACACCTTC
CDR3 protein: CASSYGRDVGYTF

clone size: few
D gene: TRBD2
J gene: TRBJ2-7
V gene: TRBV10-3
CDR3 DNA: TGTGCCATCAGTGAGTCGGCGGTAGCGGGAGGGATTTCCTACGAGCAGTACTTC
CDR3 protein: CAISESAVAGGISYEQYF

clone size: few
D gene: .
J gene: TRBJ1-1
V gene: TRBV7-6
CDR3 DNA: TGTGCCAGCACCCCCAGGGTTTCCACTGAAGCTTTCTTT
CDR3 protein: CASTPRVSTEAFF

clone size: .
D gene: .
J gene: TRBJ2-1
V gene: TRBV20-1
CDR3 DNA: TGCAGTGCTAGGATGTGGGCGGCCTCCTACAATGAGCAGTTCTTC
CDR3 protein: CSARMWAASYNEQFF

clone size: few
D gene: TRBD2
J gene: TRBJ2-3
V gene: TRBV5-1
CDR3 DNA: TGCGCCAGCAGCTTGGCCCGTTCTAGCGGGACAGATACGCAGTATTTT
CDR3 protein: CASSLARSSGTDTQYF

clone size: .
D gene: .
J gene: TRBJ2-2
V gene: TRBV2
CDR3 DNA: TGTGCCAGCAGTGTATTGAGCAACACCGGGGAGCTGTTTTTT
CDR3 protein: CASSVLSNTGELFF

clone size: few
D gene: TRBD1
J gene: TRBJ2-7
V gene: TRBV9
CDR3 DNA: TGTGCCAGCAGCGACGGACAGGGACCCTACGAGCAGTACTTC
CDR3 protein: CASSDGQGPYEQYF

clone size: few
D gene: .
J gene: TRBJ2-7
V gene: TRBV6-5
CDR3 DNA: TGTGCCAGCAGCCTTGTCCGCGGGGAGAGCTACGAGCAGTACTTC
CDR3 protein: CASSLVRGESYEQYF

clone size: .
D gene: TRBD1
J gene: TRBJ2-1
V gene: TRBV12-3/TRBV12-4
CDR3 DNA: TGTGCCAGCAGTACCTGGGGACAGGGGGGTTCGCAGTTCTTC
CDR3 protein: CASSTWGQGGSQFF

clone size: few
D gene: .
J gene: TRBJ1-2
V gene: TRBV6-2/TRBV6-3
CDR3 DNA: TGTGCCAGCAGCTCGGCCGTTTATGGCTACACCTTC
CDR3 protein: CASSSAVYGYTF

clone size: .
D gene: .
J gene: TRBJ2-3
V gene: TRBV20-1
CDR3 DNA: TGCAGTGCTAGAGAGGAAAGCACAGATACGCAGTATTTT
CDR3 protein: CSAREESTDTQYF

clone size: few
D gene: TRBD1
J gene: TRBJ2-7
V gene: TRBV30
CDR3 DNA: TGTGCCTGGAGTGACGGGACAGTCAGGGCCGAGCAGTACTTC
CDR3 protein: CAWSDGTVRAEQYF

clone size: few
D gene: .
J gene: TRBJ2-3
V gene: TRBV7-9
CDR3 DNA: TGTGCCAGCAGCTGGCCTGGGCTAGCAGATACGCAGTATTTT
CDR3 protein: CASSWPGLADTQYF

clone size: once
D gene: .
J gene: TRBJ1-6
V gene: TRBV7-2
CDR3 DNA: TGTGCCAGCAGCTTGAGGGCTTATAATTCACCCCTCCACTTT
CDR3 protein: CASSLRAYNSPLHF

clone size: .
D gene: .
J gene: TRBJ2-3
V gene: TRBV24-1
CDR3 DNA: TGTGCCACCGAGTCCCCAGGGCCCACAGATACGCAGTATTTT
CDR3 protein: CATESPGPTDTQYF

clone size: few
D gene: .
J gene: TRBJ1-2
V gene: TRBV15
CDR3 DNA: TGTGCCACCAGCAGAGATCGTGGGGCCGCGGGCTATGGCTACACCTTC
CDR3 protein: CATSRDRGAAGYGYTF

clone size: .
D gene: TRBD1
J gene: TRBJ2-1
V gene: TRBV9
CDR3 DNA: TGTGCCAGCAGCGTAGCTGACAGGGGAAAGCAGTTCTTC
CDR3 protein: CASSVADRGKQFF

clone size: .
D gene: .
J gene: TRBJ2-2
V gene: TRBV29-1
CDR3 DNA: TGCAGCGTCAGGGGTACGAACACCGGGGAGCTGTTTTTT
CDR3 protein: CSVRGTNTGELFF

clone size: .
D gene: .
J gene: TRBJ2-6
V gene: TRBV3-1
CDR3 DNA: TGTGCCAGCAGCCAAGAAAGATTCGACTCTGGGGCCAACGTCCTGACTTTC
CDR3 protein: CASSQERFDSGANVLTF

clone size: .
D gene: TRBD2
J gene: TRBJ2-1
V gene: TRBV20-1
CDR3 DNA: TGCAGTGCTAGAGGCCGGGGACTAGAGGCGAATGAGCAGTTCTTC
CDR3 protein: CSARGRGLEANEQFF

clone size: many
D gene: .
J gene: TRBJ2-7
V gene: TRBV24-1
CDR3 DNA: TGTGCCACCAGTGGGGCACCGATTGACTACGAGCAGTACTTC
CDR3 protein: CATSGAPIDYEQYF

clone size: many
D gene: TRBD2
J gene: TRBJ2-3
V gene: TRBV20-1
CDR3 DNA: TGCAGTGCTAGAGATCTAGCTAGCGGGAAGGTTGGAGATACGCAGTATTTT
CDR3 protein: CSARDLASGKVGDTQYF

clone size: .
D gene: .
J gene: TRBJ2-7
V gene: TRBV6-5
CDR3 DNA: TGTGCCAGCAGCACTCCCCACGAGCAGTACTTC
CDR3 protein: CASSTPHEQYF

clone size: few
D gene: .
J gene: TRBJ2-5
V gene: TRBV7-8
CDR3 DNA: TGTGCCAGCAGCTTATACGGTAGCAGCCATAACCAAGAGACCCAGTACTTC
CDR3 protein: CASSLYGSSHNQETQYF

clone size: few
D gene: TRBD1
J gene: TRBJ2-4
V gene: TRBV7-6
CDR3 DNA: TGTGCCAGCAGCTTATGGACAGGGGAAACAGACATTCAGTACTTC
CDR3 protein: CASSLWTGETDIQYF